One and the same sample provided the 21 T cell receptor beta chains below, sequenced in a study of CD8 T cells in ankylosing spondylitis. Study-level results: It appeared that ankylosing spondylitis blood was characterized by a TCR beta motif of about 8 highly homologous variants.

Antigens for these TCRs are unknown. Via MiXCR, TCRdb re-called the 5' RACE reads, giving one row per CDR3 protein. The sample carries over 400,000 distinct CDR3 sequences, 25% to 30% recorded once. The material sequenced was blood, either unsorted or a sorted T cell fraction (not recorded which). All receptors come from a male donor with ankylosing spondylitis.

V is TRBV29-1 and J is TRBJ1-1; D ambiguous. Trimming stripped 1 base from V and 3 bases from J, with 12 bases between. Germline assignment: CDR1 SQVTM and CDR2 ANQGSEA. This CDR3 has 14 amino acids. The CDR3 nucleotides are TGCAGCGTTGAAGGGCAAAAAAGGGACACTGAAGCTTTCTTT. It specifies CSVEGQKRDTEAFF.

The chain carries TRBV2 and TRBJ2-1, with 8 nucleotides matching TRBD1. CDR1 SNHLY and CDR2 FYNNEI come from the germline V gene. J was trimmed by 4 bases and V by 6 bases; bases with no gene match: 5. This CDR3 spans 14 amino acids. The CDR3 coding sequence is TGTGCCAGCAGGACAGGGGCGTCGTACAATGAGCAGTTCTTC. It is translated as CASRTGASYNEQFF. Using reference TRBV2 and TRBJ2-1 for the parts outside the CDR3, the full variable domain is EPEVTQTPSHQVTQMGQEVILRCVPISNHLYFYWYRQILGQKVEFLVSFYNNEISEKSEIFDDQFSVERPDGSNFTLKIRSTKLEDSAMYFCASRTGASYNEQFFGPGTRLTVL.

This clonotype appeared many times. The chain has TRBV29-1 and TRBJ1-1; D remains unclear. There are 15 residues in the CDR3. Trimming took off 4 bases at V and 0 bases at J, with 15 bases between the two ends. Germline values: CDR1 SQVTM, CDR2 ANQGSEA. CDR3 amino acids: CSVGPGWAMNTEAFF. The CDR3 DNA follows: TGCAGCGTTGGCCCCGGGTGGGCCATGAACACTGAAGCTTTCTTT.

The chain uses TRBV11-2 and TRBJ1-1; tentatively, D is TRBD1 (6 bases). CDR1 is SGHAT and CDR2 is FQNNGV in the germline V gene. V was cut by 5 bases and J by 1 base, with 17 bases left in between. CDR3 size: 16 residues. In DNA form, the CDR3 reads TGTGCCAGCAGCCCCGGGCCCAGGGGATCGAACACTGAAGCTTTCTTT. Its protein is CASSPGPRGSNTEAFF.

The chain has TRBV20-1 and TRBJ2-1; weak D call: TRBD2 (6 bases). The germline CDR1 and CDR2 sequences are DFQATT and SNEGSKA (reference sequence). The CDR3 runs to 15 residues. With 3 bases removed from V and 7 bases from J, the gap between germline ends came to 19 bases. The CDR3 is CSASHRDSGWNEQFF. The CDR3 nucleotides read TGCAGTGCTAGTCATCGGGACTCGGGTTGGAATGAGCAGTTCTTC.

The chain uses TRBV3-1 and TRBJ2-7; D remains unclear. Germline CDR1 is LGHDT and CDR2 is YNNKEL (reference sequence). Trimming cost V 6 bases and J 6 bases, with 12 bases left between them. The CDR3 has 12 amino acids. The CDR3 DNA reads TGTGCCAGCAGTTCCCGGTGGAGCGAGCAGTACGTC. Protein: CASSSRWSEQYV.

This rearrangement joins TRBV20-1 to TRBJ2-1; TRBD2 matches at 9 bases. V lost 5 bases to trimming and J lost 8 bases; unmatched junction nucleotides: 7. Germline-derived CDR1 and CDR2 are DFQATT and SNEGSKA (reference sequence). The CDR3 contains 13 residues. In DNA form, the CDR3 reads TGCAGTGCTGGGGGTAGCGGGAGCTATGAGCAGTTCTTC. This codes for CSAGGSGSYEQFF.

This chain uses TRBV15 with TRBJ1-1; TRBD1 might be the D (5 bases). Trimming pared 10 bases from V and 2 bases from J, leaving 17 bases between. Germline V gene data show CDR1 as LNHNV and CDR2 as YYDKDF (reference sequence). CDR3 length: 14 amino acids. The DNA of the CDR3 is TGTGCCAAGCCCCATTGGGGCGGCAACACTGAAGCTTTCTTT. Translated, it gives CAKPHWGGNTEAFF.

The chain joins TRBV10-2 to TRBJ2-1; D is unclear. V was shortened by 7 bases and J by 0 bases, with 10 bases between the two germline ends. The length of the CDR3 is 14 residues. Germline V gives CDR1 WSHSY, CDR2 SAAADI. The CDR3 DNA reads TGCGCCAGCATCCCAACACGCTCCTACAATGAGCAGTTCTTC. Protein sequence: CASIPTRSYNEQFF.

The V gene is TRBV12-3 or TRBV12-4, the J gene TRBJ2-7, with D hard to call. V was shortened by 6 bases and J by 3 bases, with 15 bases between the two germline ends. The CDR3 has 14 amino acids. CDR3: CASSPGLVNYEQYF. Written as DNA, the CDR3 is TGTGCCAGCAGCCCGGGCCTAGTCAACTACGAGCAGTACTTC.

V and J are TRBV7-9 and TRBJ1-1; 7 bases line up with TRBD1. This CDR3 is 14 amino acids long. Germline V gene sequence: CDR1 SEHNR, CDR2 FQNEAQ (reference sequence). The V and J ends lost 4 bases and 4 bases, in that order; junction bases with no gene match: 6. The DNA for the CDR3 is TGTGCCAGCAGCTCACAACAGGGGAGCACTGAAGCTTTCTTT. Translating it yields CASSSQQGSTEAFF. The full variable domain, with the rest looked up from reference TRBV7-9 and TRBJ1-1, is DTGVSQNPRHKITKRGQNVTFRCDPISEHNRLYWYRQTLGQGPEFLTYFQNEAQLEKSRLLSDRFSAERPKGSFSTLEIQRTEQGDSAMYLCASSSQQGSTEAFFGQGTRLTVV.

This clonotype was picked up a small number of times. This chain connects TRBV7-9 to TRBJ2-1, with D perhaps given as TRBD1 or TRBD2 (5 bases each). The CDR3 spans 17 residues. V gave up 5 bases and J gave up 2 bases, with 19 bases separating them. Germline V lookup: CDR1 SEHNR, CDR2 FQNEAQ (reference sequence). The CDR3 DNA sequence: TGTGCCAGCAGCCACCTCGCCGGGACCGACGCCTACAATGAGCAGTTCTTC. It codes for CASSHLAGTDAYNEQFF.

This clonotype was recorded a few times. The CDR3 here is CASSEKGTGGNEKLFF. For the CDR3, the DNA is TGTGCCAGCAGCGAAAAGGGGACAGGGGGGAATGAAAAACTGTTTTTT. The V call is TRBV2, the J call TRBJ1-4; 11 bases align to TRBD1. Per germline, CDR1 SNHLY and CDR2 FYNNEI. The CDR3 is 16 amino acids. The V gene end was trimmed by 6 bases and the J gene end by 5 bases; junction bases not matched to a gene: 8.

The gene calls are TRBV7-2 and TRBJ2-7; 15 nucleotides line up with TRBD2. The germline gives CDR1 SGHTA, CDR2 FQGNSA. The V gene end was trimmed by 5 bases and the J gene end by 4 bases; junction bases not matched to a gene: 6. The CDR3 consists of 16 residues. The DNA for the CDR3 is TGTGCCAGCAGCAGGGGACTAGCGGGAGGAGAGTACGAGCAGTACGTC. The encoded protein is CASSRGLAGGEYEQYV.

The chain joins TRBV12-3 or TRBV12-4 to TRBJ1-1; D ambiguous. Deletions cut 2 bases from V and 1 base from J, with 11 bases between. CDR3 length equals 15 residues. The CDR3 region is CASSLWEDQNTEAFF. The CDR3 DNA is TGTGCCAGCAGTTTATGGGAGGACCAGAACACTGAAGCTTTCTTT.

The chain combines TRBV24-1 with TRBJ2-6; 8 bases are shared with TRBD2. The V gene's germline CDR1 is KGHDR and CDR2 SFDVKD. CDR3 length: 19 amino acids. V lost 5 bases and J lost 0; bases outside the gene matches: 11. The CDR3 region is CATSGLTGGPSSGANVLTF. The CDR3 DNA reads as TGTGCCACCAGTGGACTAACGGGAGGGCCGAGCTCTGGGGCCAACGTCCTGACTTTC.

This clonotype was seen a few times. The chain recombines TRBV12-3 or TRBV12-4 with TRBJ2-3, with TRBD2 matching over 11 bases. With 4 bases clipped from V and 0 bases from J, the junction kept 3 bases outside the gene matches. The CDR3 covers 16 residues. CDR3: CASSSSGRTSTDTQYF. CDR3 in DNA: TGTGCCAGCAGTTCTAGCGGGAGGACAAGCACAGATACGCAGTATTTT.

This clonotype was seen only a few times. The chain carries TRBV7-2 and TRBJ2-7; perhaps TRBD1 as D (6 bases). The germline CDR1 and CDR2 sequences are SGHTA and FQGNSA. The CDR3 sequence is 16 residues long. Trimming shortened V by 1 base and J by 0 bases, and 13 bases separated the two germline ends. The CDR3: CASSLEGTGNSYEQYF. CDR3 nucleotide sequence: TGTGCCAGCAGCTTAGAAGGTACAGGGAACTCCTACGAGCAGTACTTC.

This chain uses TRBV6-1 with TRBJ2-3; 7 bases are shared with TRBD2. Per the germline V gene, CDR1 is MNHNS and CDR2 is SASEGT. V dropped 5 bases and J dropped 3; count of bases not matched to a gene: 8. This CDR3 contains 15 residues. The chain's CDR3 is CASSQTRLATDTQYF. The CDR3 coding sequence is TGTGCCAGCAGTCAAACACGACTAGCTACAGATACGCAGTATTTT.

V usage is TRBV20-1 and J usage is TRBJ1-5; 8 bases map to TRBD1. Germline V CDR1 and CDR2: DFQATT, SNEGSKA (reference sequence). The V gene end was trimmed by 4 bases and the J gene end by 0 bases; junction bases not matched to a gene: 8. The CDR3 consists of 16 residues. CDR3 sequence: CSANNRGWDSNQPQHF. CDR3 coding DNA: TGCAGTGCTAATAACAGGGGGTGGGATAGCAATCAGCCCCAGCATTTT.

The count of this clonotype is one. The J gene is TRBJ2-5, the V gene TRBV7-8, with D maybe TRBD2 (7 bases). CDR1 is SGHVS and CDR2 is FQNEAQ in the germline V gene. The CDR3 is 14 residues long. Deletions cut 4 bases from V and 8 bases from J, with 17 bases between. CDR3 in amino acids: CASSSVGGGTTQYF. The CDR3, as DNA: TGTGCCAGCAGCTCCGTTGGGGGAGGGACAACCCAGTACTTC.